This TCR beta chain derives from a study of control samples from healthy donors and cancer patients. This clone was seen just once. Looked up from germline, CDR1 is SGHKS and CDR2 is YYEKEE (reference sequence). V was trimmed by 0 bases and J by 1 base, leaving 10 bases between them. CDR3 size: 15 residues. Only in-frame clones appear in the TCRdb table, and some are missing; sequencing was by immunoSEQ multiplex PCR. The sample lists 100,000 to 150,000 clones, under 90% seen once, with more than 6.5% in the top ten. The clonotype was recovered from a man over 45 with head and neck cancer. Sequencing was performed on PBMCs. This chain links TRBV5-5 with TRBJ1-2; no clear D. The CDR3, as DNA: TGTGCCAGCAGCTTGGCCCTTAGATATAACTATGGCTACACCTTC. This sequence encodes CASSLALRYNYGYTF. Filled out from reference TRBV5-5 and TRBJ1-2, the complete variable domain reads DAGVTQSPTHLIKTRGQQVTLRCSPISGHKSVSWYQQVLGQGPQFIFQYYEKEERGRGNFPDRFSARQFPNYSSELNVNALLLGDSALYLCASSLALRYNYGYTFGSGTRLTVV.